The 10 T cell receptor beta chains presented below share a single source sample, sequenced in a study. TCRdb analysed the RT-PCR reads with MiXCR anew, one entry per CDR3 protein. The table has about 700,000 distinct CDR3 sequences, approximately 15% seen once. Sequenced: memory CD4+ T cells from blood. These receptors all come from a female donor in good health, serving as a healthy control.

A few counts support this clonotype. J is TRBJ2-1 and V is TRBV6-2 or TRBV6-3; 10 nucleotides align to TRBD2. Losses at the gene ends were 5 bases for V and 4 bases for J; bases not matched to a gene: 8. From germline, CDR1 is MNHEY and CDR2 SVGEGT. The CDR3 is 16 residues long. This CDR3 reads CASSPSTSGVYNEQFF. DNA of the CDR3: TGTGCCAGCAGTCCTTCAACTAGCGGGGTATACAATGAGCAGTTCTTC.

CDR3 bases: TGCGCCAGCAGCTTGGCCCCCGGGACCGAAATAAGTAGCTACACCTTC. The encoded protein is CASSLAPGTEISSYTF. The chain employs TRBV5-1 and TRBJ1-2; possible D gene TRBD1, 5 bases. The germline gives CDR1 SGHRS, CDR2 YFSETQ. Trimming pared 0 bases from V and 9 bases from J, leaving 21 bases between. The CDR3 sequence is 16 residues long.

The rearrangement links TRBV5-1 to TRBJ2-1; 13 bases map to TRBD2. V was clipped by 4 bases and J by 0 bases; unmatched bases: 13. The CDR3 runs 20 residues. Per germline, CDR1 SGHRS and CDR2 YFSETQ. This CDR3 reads CASSLPPGTSGTSSYNEQFF. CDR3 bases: TGCGCCAGCAGCCTACCCCCCGGGACTAGCGGGACCAGCTCCTACAATGAGCAGTTCTTC.

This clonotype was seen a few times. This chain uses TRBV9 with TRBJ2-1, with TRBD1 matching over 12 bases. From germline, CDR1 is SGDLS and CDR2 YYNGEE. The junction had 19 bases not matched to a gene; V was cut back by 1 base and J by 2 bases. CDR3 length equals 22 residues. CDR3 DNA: TGTGCCAGCAGCGTATCCGAGAGAGGGTTATGGGACAGGGGGCAGACCTACAATGAGCAGTTCTTC. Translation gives CASSVSERGLWDRGQTYNEQFF.

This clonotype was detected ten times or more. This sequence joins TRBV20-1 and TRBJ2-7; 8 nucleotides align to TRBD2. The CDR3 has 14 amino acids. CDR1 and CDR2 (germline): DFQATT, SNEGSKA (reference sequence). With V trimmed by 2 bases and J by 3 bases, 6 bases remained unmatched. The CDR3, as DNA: TGCAGTGCTAGAATCGCGGGAGGTCTCTACGAGCAGTACTTC. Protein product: CSARIAGGLYEQYF.

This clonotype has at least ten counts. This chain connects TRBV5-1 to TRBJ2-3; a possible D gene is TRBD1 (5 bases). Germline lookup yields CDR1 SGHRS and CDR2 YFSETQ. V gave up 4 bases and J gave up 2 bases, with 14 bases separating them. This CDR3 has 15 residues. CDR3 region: CASSEDGHNTDTQYF. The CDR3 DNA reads TGCGCCAGCAGCGAGGACGGACATAACACAGATACGCAGTATTTT.

CDR3 residues: CASSYSGGDRGNSPLHF. DNA of the CDR3: TGTGCCAGCAGTTACTCTGGGGGGGACAGGGGTAATTCACCCCTCCACTTT. This chain joins TRBV6-5 and TRBJ1-6; TRBD1 agrees at 10 bases. Trimming at V came to 0 bases and at J to 6 bases, leaving 5 bases not matched to a gene. Looked up from germline, CDR1 is MNHEY and CDR2 is SVGAGI. The CDR3 sequence is 17 residues long.

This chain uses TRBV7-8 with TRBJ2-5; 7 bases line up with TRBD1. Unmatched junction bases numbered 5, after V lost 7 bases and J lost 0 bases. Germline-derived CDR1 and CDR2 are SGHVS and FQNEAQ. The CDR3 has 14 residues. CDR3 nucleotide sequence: TGTGCCAGCAACTCACAGGGGAACCAAGAGACCCAGTACTTC. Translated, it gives CASNSQGNQETQYF.

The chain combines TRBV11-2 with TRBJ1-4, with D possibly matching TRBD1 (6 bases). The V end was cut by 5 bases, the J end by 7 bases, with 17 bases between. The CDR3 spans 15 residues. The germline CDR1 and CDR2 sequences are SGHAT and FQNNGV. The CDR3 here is CASSTSRGAFEKLFF. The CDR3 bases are TGTGCCAGCAGCACATCTCGGGGGGCGTTTGAAAAACTGTTTTTT.

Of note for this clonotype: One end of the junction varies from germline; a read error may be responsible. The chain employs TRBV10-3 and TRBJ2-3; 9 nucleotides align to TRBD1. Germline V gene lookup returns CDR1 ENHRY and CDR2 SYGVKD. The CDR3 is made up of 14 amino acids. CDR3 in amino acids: CALSRTGGTDTQYF. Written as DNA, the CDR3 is TGTGCCCTCAGCCGGACAGGGGGCACAGATACGCAGTATTTT.